This passage covers 8 T cell receptor beta chains from one sample sequenced in a study of T cell responses to AZD1222 COVID-19 vaccine. Sequencing was performed with immunoSEQ multiplex PCR; in TCRdb, only in-frame clones are kept and a portion is missing. The sample lists 140,000 to 150,000 clones, roughly 90% occurring once. The input for sequencing was peripheral blood, taken on day 0 of AZD1222 vaccination. These receptors all stem from an adult in good health.

The V and J genes are TRBV27 and TRBJ2-5, with 7 bases that match TRBD1. The CDR3 has 15 amino acids. Losses at the gene ends were 3 bases for V and 0 bases for J; bases not matched to a gene: 4. Germline values: CDR1 MNHEY, CDR2 SMNVEV (reference sequence). CDR3: CASSFGTAYQETQYF. The CDR3 nucleotides read TGTGCCAGCAGTTTCGGGACAGCGTACCAAGAGACCCAGTACTTC.

V gene TRBV4-3 combines with J gene TRBJ1-2; TRBD1 might be the D (5 bases). The V gene lost 1 base and the J gene lost 0 bases, with 15 bases spanning the gap. The CDR3 is 17 residues long. Germline V gives CDR1 LGHNA, CDR2 YSLEER. CDR3 nucleotide sequence: TGCGCCAGCAGCCAAGGAGACGGGGGATTAGCTAACTATGGCTACACCTTC. This codes for CASSQGDGGLANYGYTF.

V gene TRBV6-5 combines with J gene TRBJ1-1; 8 bases map to TRBD1. J was trimmed by 11 bases and V by 6 bases; bases with no gene match: 11. Germline loops: CDR1 MNHEY, CDR2 SVGAGI. This CDR3 has 13 residues. CDR3 nucleotide sequence: TGTGCCAGCAGCTCCGGGGGCAGGGGGCAGGCTTTCTTT. Protein product: CASSSGGRGQAFF.

This clone was detected only once. J is TRBJ1-4 and V is TRBV6-2 or TRBV6-3, with D unclear. This CDR3 has 15 amino acids. V was pared by 2 bases and J by 0 bases, with 7 bases between. Germline V gene data show CDR1 as MNHEY and CDR2 as SVGEGT. Here the CDR3 reads CASSYRHATNEKLFF. The CDR3 coding sequence is TGTGCCAGCAGTTACCGACACGCAACTAATGAAAAACTGTTTTTT.

This chain joins TRBV3-1 (or the pseudogene TRBV3-2) and TRBJ2-4; perhaps TRBD1 as D (6 bases). The germline V gene encodes CDR1 LGHDT and CDR2 YNNKEL (reference sequence). Trimming removed 1 base from V and 3 bases from J, with 10 bases in between. The CDR3 runs to 15 residues. CDR3 in amino acids: CASSQAGEGKNIQYF. CDR3 DNA: TGTGCCAGCAGCCAAGCAGGGGAAGGCAAAAACATTCAGTACTTC.

The chain has TRBV27 and TRBJ1-5, with D hard to call. CDR1 is MNHEY, CDR2 SMNVEV, per germline (reference sequence). The length of the CDR3 is 13 residues. V lost 4 bases, J lost 6 bases, and 10 bases lay in between. The CDR3 here is CASSYGSGQPQHF. Written as DNA, the CDR3 is TGTGCCAGCAGTTACGGTAGCGGTCAGCCCCAGCATTTT.

The V and J genes are TRBV12-5 and TRBJ2-5; TRBD2 might be the D (5 bases). CDR3 length: 12 amino acids. Looked up from germline, CDR1 is LGHNT and CDR2 is FRNRAP. V was cut by 8 bases and J by 7 bases, with 14 bases left in between. In nucleotides, the CDR3 is TGTGCTAGTCAACTACTAGACCGGACCCAGTACTTC. This codes for CASQLLDRTQYF.

The chain combines TRBV6-6 with TRBJ1-5, with D unclear. There are 13 residues in the CDR3. V shed 5 bases and J shed 4 bases, with 9 bases lying between them. The germline CDR1 and CDR2 sequences are MNHNY and SVGAGI (reference sequence). CDR3 loop: CASSTRANQPQHF. The CDR3 DNA reads TGTGCCAGCAGTACAAGGGCGAATCAGCCCCAGCATTTT.